What follows describes a single TCR beta chain. The record originates from a study of PD-1 and CTLA-4 blockade in melanoma. V was trimmed by 6 bases and J by 2 bases, leaving 7 bases between them. The CDR3 has 11 residues. Per the germline V gene, CDR1 is DFQATT and CDR2 is SNEGSKA (reference sequence). Generated by immunoSEQ multiplex PCR, the TCRdb table keeps only in-frame clones and is missing some. Here the sample spans 30,000 or so clones, 85% to 95% being singletons. The material was CD8+ T cells from peripheral blood, obtained from a patient given anti-PD-1 treatment. This TCR was sampled from a human donor with melanoma. The chain employs TRBV20-1 and TRBJ1-1; no clear D. The CDR3 is CSAPANTEAFF. CDR3 DNA: TGCAGTGCCCCGGCAAACACTGAAGCTTTCTTT.